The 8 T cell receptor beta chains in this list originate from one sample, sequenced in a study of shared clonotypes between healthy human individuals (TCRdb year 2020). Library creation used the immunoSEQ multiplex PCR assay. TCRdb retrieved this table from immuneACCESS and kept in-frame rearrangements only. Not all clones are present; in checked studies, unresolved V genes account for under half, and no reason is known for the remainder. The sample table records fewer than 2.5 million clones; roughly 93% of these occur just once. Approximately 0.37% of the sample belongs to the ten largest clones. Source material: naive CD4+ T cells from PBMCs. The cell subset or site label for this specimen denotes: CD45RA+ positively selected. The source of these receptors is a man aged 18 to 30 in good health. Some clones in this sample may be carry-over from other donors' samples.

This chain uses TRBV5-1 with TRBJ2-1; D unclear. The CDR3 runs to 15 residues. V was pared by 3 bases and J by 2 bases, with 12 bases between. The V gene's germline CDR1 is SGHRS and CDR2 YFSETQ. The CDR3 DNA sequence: TGCGCCAGCAGCTCGGGTGCGCAGACCTACAATGAGCAGTTCTTC. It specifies CASSSGAQTYNEQFF.

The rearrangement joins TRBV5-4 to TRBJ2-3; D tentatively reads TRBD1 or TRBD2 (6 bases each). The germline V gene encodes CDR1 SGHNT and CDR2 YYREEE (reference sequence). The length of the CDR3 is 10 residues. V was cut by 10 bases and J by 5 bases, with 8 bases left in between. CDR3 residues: CAGGGDTQYF. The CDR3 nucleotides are TGTGCCGGAGGGGGAGATACGCAGTATTTT.

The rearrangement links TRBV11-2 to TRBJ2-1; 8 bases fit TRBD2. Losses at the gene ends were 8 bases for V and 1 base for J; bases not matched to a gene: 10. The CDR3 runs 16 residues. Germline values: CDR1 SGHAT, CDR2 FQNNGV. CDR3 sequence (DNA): TGTGCCAGCCACCACGGGAGGGCCGGGTCCTACAATGAGCAGTTCTTC. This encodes CASHHGRAGSYNEQFF.

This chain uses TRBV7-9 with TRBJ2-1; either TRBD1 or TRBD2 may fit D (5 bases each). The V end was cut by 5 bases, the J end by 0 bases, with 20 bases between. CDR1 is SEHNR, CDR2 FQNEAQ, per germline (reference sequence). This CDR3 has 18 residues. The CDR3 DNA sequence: TGTGCCAGCAGCCCCATCCCGGGGCCCAAGAGCTCCTACAATGAGCAGTTCTTC. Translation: CASSPIPGPKSSYNEQFF.

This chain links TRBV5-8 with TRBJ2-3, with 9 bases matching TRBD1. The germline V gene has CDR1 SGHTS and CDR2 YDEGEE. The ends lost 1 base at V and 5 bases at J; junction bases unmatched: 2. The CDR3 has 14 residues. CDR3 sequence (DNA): TGTGCCAGCAGCTTGACAGGGGGCAAAGATACGCAGTATTTT. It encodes CASSLTGGKDTQYF.

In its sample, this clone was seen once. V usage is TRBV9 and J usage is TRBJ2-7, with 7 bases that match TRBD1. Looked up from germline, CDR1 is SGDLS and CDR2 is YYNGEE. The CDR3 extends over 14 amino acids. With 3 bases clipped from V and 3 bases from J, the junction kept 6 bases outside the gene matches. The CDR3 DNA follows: TGTGCCAGCAGCGCAGGGGGTATATACTACGAGCAGTACTTC. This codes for CASSAGGIYYEQYF. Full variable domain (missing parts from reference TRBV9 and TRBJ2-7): DSGVTQTPKHLITATGQRVTLRCSPRSGDLSVYWYQQSLDQGLQFLIQYYNGEERAKGNILERFSAQQFPDLHSELNLSSLELGDSALYFCASSAGGIYYEQYFGPGTRLTVT.

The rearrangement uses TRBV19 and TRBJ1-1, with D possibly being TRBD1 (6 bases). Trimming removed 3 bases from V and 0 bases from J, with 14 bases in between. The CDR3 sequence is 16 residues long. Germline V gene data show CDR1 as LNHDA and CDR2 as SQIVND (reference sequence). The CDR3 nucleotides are TGTGCCAGTAGTATTATAGCGACAGGCATGAACACTGAAGCTTTCTTT. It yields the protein CASSIIATGMNTEAFF.

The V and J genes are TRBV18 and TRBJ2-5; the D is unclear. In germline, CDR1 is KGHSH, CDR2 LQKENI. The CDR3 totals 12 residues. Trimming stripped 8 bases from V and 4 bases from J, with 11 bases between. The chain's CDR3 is CASDESGETQYF. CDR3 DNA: TGTGCCAGCGACGAGTCGGGAGAGACCCAGTACTTC.